These 30 T cell receptor beta chains were sequenced from one sample in a study of human T cells and chemical hapten exposure. MiXCR, run by TCRdb on the RACE reads, gives a single entry per CDR3 protein. In the table there are 120,000 or so distinct CDR3 sequences, about 13% of which are singletons. The time point denotes: patch test 1, 2 weeks after DPC sensitization. The treatment here: therapeutic diphenylcyclopropenone sensitization with weekly scalp DPC. This material consisted of whole blood, taken in connection with sensitization to the hapten diphenylcyclopropenone (DPC). The receptors derive from a man aged 18 to 30 with alopecia areata. Some clones in this sample may be carry-over from other donors' samples.

The gene calls are TRBV29-1 and TRBJ1-2; 7 bases match TRBD1. The germline V gene encodes CDR1 SQVTM and CDR2 ANQGSEA. J gave up 0 bases and V 6 bases, and 7 bases lay outside the gene matches. CDR3 length: 14 amino acids. CDR3 region: CSVAVGTANYGYTF. The CDR3 bases are TGCAGCGTCGCCGTAGGGACAGCTAACTATGGCTACACCTTC.

A few counts support this clonotype. A read error may account for a junction end that differs from germline. The chain has TRBV18 and TRBJ2-6; 7 nucleotides align to TRBD1. Germline loops: CDR1 KGHSH, CDR2 LQKENI. This CDR3 is built from 16 residues. The CDR3 DNA sequence: TGTGCCAGCTCATCAACACAGGGGTCTGGTGCCAACGTCCTGACTTTC. Its translation: CASSSTQGSGANVLTF.

Of note for this clonotype: A junction end diverges from the germline sequence, so it may reflect a read error. V and J are TRBV7-3 and TRBJ2-3, with a tentative D call TRBD1 (6 bases). The CDR3 extends over 13 amino acids. Germline V lookup: CDR1 SGHTA, CDR2 FQGTGA. CDR3 coding DNA: TGTGCGAGCAGGGGCGACGGTACTCGTACGCAGTATTTT. Encoded protein: CASRGDGTRTQYF.

This clonotype was counted ten times or more. The chain carries TRBV12-3 or TRBV12-4 and TRBJ2-4; TRBD2 agrees at 11 bases. V lost 4 bases to trimming and J lost 6 bases; unmatched junction nucleotides: 8. The CDR3 sequence is 16 residues long. DNA of the CDR3: TGTGCCAGCAGTTCACCGACTAGCGGGGTTTTAAACATTCAGTACTTC. Translating gives CASSSPTSGVLNIQYF.

At least ten counts were recorded for this clonotype. The V call is TRBV7-8, the J call TRBJ2-5; D is perhaps TRBD2 (5 bases). This CDR3 is built from 13 residues. V lost 5 bases to trimming and J lost 2 bases, with 9 bases between them. CDR1 is SGHVS and CDR2 is FQNEAQ in the germline V gene. The CDR3 DNA is TGTGCCAGCAGCCGGACTCCTCAAGAGACCCAGTACTTC. As protein: CASSRTPQETQYF.

This clonotype was counted only a few times. This chain connects TRBV11-2 to TRBJ1-1; D is undetermined. The germline gives CDR1 SGHAT, CDR2 FQNNGV. V dropped 3 bases and J dropped 1 base, with 9 bases sitting between them. This CDR3 has 14 amino acids. In DNA, the CDR3 is TGTGCCAGCAGCTTCCGGGTTACGAACACTGAAGCTTTCTTT. Protein product: CASSFRVTNTEAFF.

J is TRBJ2-7 and V is TRBV11-2; the D gene could be TRBD1 or TRBD2 (5 bases each). Germline CDR1 SGHAT, CDR2 FQNNGV. This CDR3 comprises 15 residues. Trimming removed 6 bases at V and 7 bases at J, with 22 bases between. The CDR3 DNA reads as TGTGCCAGCAGACGCCCCGGGACGGACCCTCTTGAGCAGTACTTC. Translating gives CASRRPGTDPLEQYF.

This clonotype was counted only a few times. This chain connects TRBV4-1 to TRBJ2-1; TRBD1 is a possible D gene (5 bases). The V gene lost 2 bases and the J gene lost 2 bases, with 7 bases spanning the gap. CDR1 is MGHRA and CDR2 is YSYEKL in the germline V gene. The CDR3 loop spans 14 amino acids. The CDR3 DNA reads as TGCGCCAGCAGCCAACTCAGGGCCTACAATGAGCAGTTCTTC. Residues: CASSQLRAYNEQFF.

This clonotype was seen only a few times. This chain joins TRBV12-3 or TRBV12-4 and TRBJ2-2; 9 bases match TRBD1. Germline trimming cut 3 bases from V and 1 base from J; bases unmatched to any gene: 3. This CDR3 has 16 residues. In nucleotides, the CDR3 is TGTGCCAGCAGTTTGGGACAGGGACGGAACACCGGGGAGCTGTTTTTT. Translation: CASSLGQGRNTGELFF.

This clonotype was observed at least ten times. The V and J genes are TRBV27 and TRBJ1-4; no reliable D call. V lost 3 bases and J lost 8, with 16 bases in between. This CDR3 is built from 15 residues. CDR1 and CDR2 (germline): MNHEY, SMNVEV (reference sequence). The CDR3 coding sequence is TGTGCCAGCAGTTTGGGCGGCACCGCGGGCGAAAAACTGTTTTTT. Translating gives CASSLGGTAGEKLFF. The full variable domain, rest sourced from reference TRBV27 and TRBJ1-4, is EAQVTQNPRYLITVTGKKLTVTCSQNMNHEYMSWYRQDPGLGLRQIYYSMNVEVTDKGDVPEGYKVSRKEKRNFPLILESPSPNQTSLYFCASSLGGTAGEKLFFGSGTQLSVL.

This clonotype was seen more than once but under ten times. This sequence joins TRBV11-2 and TRBJ2-7; 7 bases are a match to TRBD1. Germline V gives CDR1 SGHAT, CDR2 FQNNGV. With 5 bases clipped from V and 7 bases from J, the junction kept 14 bases outside the gene matches. This CDR3 comprises 15 residues. The CDR3 coding sequence is TGTGCCAGCAGCCCCAAAAACACAGGGGTGGAAGAGCAGTACTTC. Translated, it gives CASSPKNTGVEEQYF. The full variable domain, completed using reference TRBV11-2 and TRBJ2-7, is EAGVAQSPRYKIIEKRQSVAFWCNPISGHATLYWYQQILGQGPKLLIQFQNNGVVDDSQLPKDRFSAERLKGVDSTLKIQPAKLEDSAVYLCASSPKNTGVEEQYFGPGTRLTVT.

This chain uses TRBV4-3 with TRBJ1-6; 7 bases line up with TRBD1. Losses at the gene ends were 4 bases for V and 3 bases for J; bases not matched to a gene: 0. Looked up from germline, CDR1 is LGHNA and CDR2 is YSLEER. The CDR3 runs to 14 residues. CDR3 loop: CASSRDSYNSPLHF. The DNA for the CDR3 is TGCGCCAGCAGCCGGGACAGCTATAATTCACCCCTCCACTTT.

The gene calls are TRBV12-3 or TRBV12-4 and TRBJ2-7; no reliable D call. The CDR3 loop spans 12 amino acids. V lost 2 bases and J lost 3, with 5 bases in between. The CDR3 region is CASSLTRYEQYF. CDR3 sequence (DNA): TGTGCCAGCAGTTTAACACGCTACGAGCAGTACTTC.

V is TRBV29-1 and J is TRBJ1-1, with D possibly TRBD1 on 6 matching bases. CDR3 length: 11 amino acids. CDR1 is SQVTM and CDR2 is ANQGSEA in the germline V gene. Trimming left V 4 bases short and J 7 bases short, with 10 bases between. The CDR3 sequence is CSVGGQHEAFF. The DNA of the CDR3 is TGCAGCGTTGGGGGGCAGCATGAAGCTTTCTTT.

This clonotype was detected many times. The chain couples TRBV2 to TRBJ1-5; TRBD1 is a possible D gene (6 bases). Germline CDR1 and CDR2: SNHLY and FYNNEI. V dropped 3 bases and J dropped 7 bases, with 13 bases sitting between them. The CDR3 consists of 14 residues. The CDR3 loop is CASSDRGFSQPQHF. DNA of the CDR3: TGTGCCAGCAGTGACAGGGGATTCAGCCAGCCCCAGCATTTT.

The rearrangement links TRBV29-1 to TRBJ2-1, with D unclear. With 7 bases removed from V and 8 bases from J, the gap between germline ends came to 18 bases. The V gene's germline CDR1 is SQVTM and CDR2 ANQGSEA. The CDR3 runs 13 residues. In nucleotides, the CDR3 is TGCAGCGCTGGAAGGAGCGATTTCGATGAGCAGTTCTTC. Translation: CSAGRSDFDEQFF.

This clonotype was counted a few times. The chain uses TRBV10-3 and TRBJ1-4; TRBD1 matches 8 bases. With V trimmed by 4 bases and J by 2 bases, 9 bases remained unmatched. CDR3 length: 17 amino acids. Germline V CDR1 and CDR2: ENHRY, SYGVKD. In DNA, the CDR3 is TGTGCCATCAGTGCGACAGGGGAGGTTTGGACTAATGAAAAACTGTTTTTT. Amino acid sequence: CAISATGEVWTNEKLFF.

Worth noting for this clonotype: An end of the junction differs from the germline gene, which may be a read error. The chain links TRBV29-1 to TRBJ1-1; TRBD1 is a possible D gene (5 bases). Germline V gene data show CDR1 as SQVTM and CDR2 as ANQGSEA. The CDR3 has 8 residues. The CDR3 region has the DNA TGCAGCGTTGGGCAGGGTGTCTTT. Protein: CSVGQGVF.

V usage is TRBV21-1 and J usage is TRBJ1-6. TRBV21-1 is described as a pseudogene. The CDR3 is 15 amino acids. The CDR3 DNA sequence: TGTGCCAGCATCTTAAAGGAGATTAAGGGTTCACCCCTCCACTTT. It codes for CASILKEIKGSPLHF.

This clonotype has only a few counts. The chain links TRBV5-1 to TRBJ2-1; possibly TRBD1 or TRBD2 for D (5 bases each). CDR3 length: 15 amino acids. Trimming removed 4 bases at V and 1 base at J, with 12 bases between. Germline V gene sequence: CDR1 SGHRS, CDR2 YFSETQ. The CDR3 region is CASSGGGGSYNEQFF. The CDR3 bases are TGCGCCAGCAGCGGTGGTGGGGGTTCCTACAATGAGCAGTTCTTC.

This clonotype was seen a few times. CDR3 sequence (DNA): TGTGCCAGCAGCTCACTAGCGAACTACAATGAGCAGTTCTTC. Translating it yields CASSSLANYNEQFF. This chain links TRBV5-4 with TRBJ2-1; 7 bases line up with TRBD2. The CDR3 has 14 amino acids. CDR1 and CDR2 (germline): SGHNT, YYREEE (reference sequence). The V segment lost 3 bases and the J segment 3 bases; nucleotides outside the gene matches: 3.

This clonotype came up a few times. The rearrangement joins TRBV28 to TRBJ1-5; TRBD1 matches 8 bases. CDR3 length: 16 residues. Unmatched junction bases numbered 11, after V lost 4 bases and J lost 6 bases. The germline CDR1 and CDR2 sequences are MDHEN and SYDVKM. CDR3: CASSSNFRDRLQPQHF. For the CDR3, the DNA is TGTGCCAGCAGTTCCAACTTCCGGGACAGGCTTCAGCCCCAGCATTTT.

This clonotype was counted at least ten times. The V and J genes are TRBV3-1 and TRBJ2-6; D perhaps matches TRBD1 (5 bases). The CDR3 totals 18 residues. V was cut by 1 base and J by 1 base, with 14 bases left in between. Germline V gene sequence: CDR1 LGHDT, CDR2 YNNKEL (reference sequence). The DNA of the CDR3 is TGTGCCAGCAGCCAAGGGAGCCAGGGAAGGTCTGGGGCCAACGTCCTGACTTTC. Translating it yields CASSQGSQGRSGANVLTF.

The chain's CDR3 is CASSIRADNSPLHF. CDR3 coding DNA: TGTGCCAGTAGTATCCGGGCGGATAATTCACCCCTCCACTTT. The V gene is TRBV19, the J gene TRBJ1-6; D not certain. Trimming took off 3 bases at V and 5 bases at J, with 8 bases between the two ends. Germline-derived CDR1 and CDR2 are LNHDA and SQIVND (reference sequence). This CDR3 contains 14 residues.

The sample holds a few counts of this clonotype. This rearrangement joins TRBV7-2 to TRBJ1-5; tentative D call: TRBD1 (5 bases). V lost 1 base, J lost 2 bases, and 9 bases lay in between. Germline CDR1 SGHTA, CDR2 FQGNSA. There are 15 residues in the CDR3. This CDR3 reads CASSLVAGGNQPQHF. The CDR3 DNA sequence: TGTGCCAGCAGCTTAGTCGCGGGGGGCAATCAGCCCCAGCATTTT.

V usage is TRBV10-2 and J usage is TRBJ2-7; no reliable D call. The CDR3 runs 14 residues. Trimming cost V 4 bases and J 1 base, with 11 bases left between them. Germline CDR1 reads WSHSY; CDR2 reads SAAADI. The CDR3 bases are TGCGCCAGCAGTGGGTGGGCTGGGTCCTACGAGCAGTACTTC. Amino acid sequence: CASSGWAGSYEQYF.

The V gene is TRBV12-3 or TRBV12-4, the J gene TRBJ2-3; D is unclear. Trimming removed 2 bases from V and 2 bases from J, with 14 bases in between. There are 16 residues in the CDR3. The CDR3 DNA follows: TGTGCCAGCAGTTTACGGGCAGTAGGTGCCACAGATACGCAGTATTTT. This codes for CASSLRAVGATDTQYF.

Only a few counts were recorded for this clonotype. The V gene is TRBV7-9, the J gene TRBJ2-1; 10 bases match TRBD2. The CDR3 is made up of 14 amino acids. Germline values: CDR1 SEHNR, CDR2 FQNEAQ (reference sequence). V dropped 4 bases and J dropped 16; count of bases not matched to a gene: 13. Here the CDR3 DNA reads TGTGCCAGCAGCTCCCCCCCTAGCGGGGGCCTCTTTTTCTTC. It encodes CASSSPPSGGLFFF.

This chain connects TRBV12-3 or TRBV12-4 to TRBJ1-5; D is unclear. Trimming removed 3 bases at V and 3 bases at J, with 9 bases between. This CDR3 is built from 14 residues. The DNA for the CDR3 is TGTGCCAGCAGTTTTGAGTCGTTCAATCAGCCCCAGCATTTT. The encoded protein is CASSFESFNQPQHF.

The chain has TRBV10-3 and TRBJ2-3; 8 bases are a match to TRBD1. V shed 10 bases, J shed 0 bases, and the junction held 3 bases outside the gene matches. This CDR3 has 13 residues. Germline V gene sequence: CDR1 ENHRY, CDR2 SYGVKD. The CDR3 protein is CATWTGSTDTQYF. DNA of the CDR3: TGTGCCACCTGGACAGGGAGCACAGATACGCAGTATTTT.